This T cell receptor (beta chain) was sequenced in a study of breast tumors, draining lymph nodes, adjacent tissues. General observations from the study: The lymph node origin of tumor T cells was framed as consistent with a hypothesis, not demonstrated. Luminal-like breast cancer showed significantly higher tumor–nontumor repertoire similarity than basal-like. Tumors had less TCR diversity than lymph nodes, more than nontumor tissue.

The germline CDR1 and CDR2 sequences are SGHAT and FQNNGV. The CDR3 is 14 residues long. V was clipped by 5 bases and J by 6 bases, with 15 bases between them. TCRdb analysed the multiplex PCR reads with MiXCR anew, one entry per CDR3 protein. The sample comprises about 220,000 distinct CDR3 sequences, 34% of which are singletons, and 3% to 4.5% rests with the top ten. Axillary draining lymph nodes of breast cancer patients supplied the node samples. About this clonotype itself: Its antigen remains unidentified.

The chain carries TRBV11-2 and TRBJ2-3, with D perhaps matching TRBD2 (8 bases). The specimen was axillary lymph node tissue. The clonotype originates from a female donor with breast cancer. Some clones in this sample may be carry-over from other donors' samples. CDR3: CASSPGGGADTQYF. CDR3 coding DNA: TGTGCCAGCAGCCCGGGAGGGGGCGCGGATACGCAGTATTTT. Filled out from reference TRBV11-2 and TRBJ2-3, the complete variable domain reads EAGVAQSPRYKIIEKRQSVAFWCNPISGHATLYWYQQILGQGPKLLIQFQNNGVVDDSQLPKDRFSAERLKGVDSTLKIQPAKLEDSAVYLCASSPGGGADTQYFGPGTRLTVL.